A few counts support the clone carrying this TCR beta chain. Template switching supplied a universal primer site; unique molecular identifiers were carried on the cDNA. MiXCR was run by TCRdb on the 5' RACE reads, yielding one entry per CDR3 protein. The table shows around 450,000 distinct CDR3 sequences, with 13% to 15% occurring only once. The entry originates in a study of identical twins. Germline V CDR1 and CDR2: SEHNR, FQNEAQ (reference sequence). The CDR3 spans 16 residues. With 5 bases removed from V and 0 bases from J, the gap between germline ends came to 17 bases. The donors were all healthy and Caucasian. These data were also reused for a study on yellow fever vaccine responses in identical twins.

The sample taken for sequencing was CD4+ T cells sorted from blood. This sequence joins TRBV7-9 and TRBJ2-7; D possibly corresponds to TRBD2 (5 bases). This clonotype was obtained from a woman under 30 in good health. In nucleotides, the CDR3 is TGTGCCAGCAGCGACTTCGTCCTGGGGAGCTCCTACGAGCAGTACTTC. Protein: CASSDFVLGSSYEQYF.